The entry that follows covers one TCR beta chain sequence. Its antigen is unknown. These data come from a study of blood T cells in healthy people across ages. A sample-barcoded 5' primer and a J-beta primer mix were used in a second PCR of roughly 7 to 11 cycles. TCRdb re-called the 5' RACE reads with MiXCR, one entry per CDR3 protein. The sample has roughly 1.6 million distinct CDR3 sequences; about 35% are singletons. RNA extraction gave at least 5.5 micrograms of total RNA per sample. Germline CDR1 reads MNHEY; CDR2 reads SMNVEV (reference sequence). CDR3 length: 14 amino acids. Whole-study findings and limits: Diversity estimated from one million T cells was considered an underestimate. Naive T cell percentage strongly correlated with TCR beta diversity. The donors' CMV status was not determined, possibly confounding changes in expanded clonotypes.

The origin of this receptor is a woman in her thirties in good health. Source material: blood. The V gene is TRBV27, the J gene TRBJ2-5, with TRBD2 as a possible D gene (5 bases). TRBJ2-7 explains the end of the DNA better; the J call may be wrong. CDR3 sequence: CASSFSLFSDEQYF. CDR3 bases: TGTGCCAGCAGTTTTTCCCTTTTTAGCGACGAGCAGTACTTC.